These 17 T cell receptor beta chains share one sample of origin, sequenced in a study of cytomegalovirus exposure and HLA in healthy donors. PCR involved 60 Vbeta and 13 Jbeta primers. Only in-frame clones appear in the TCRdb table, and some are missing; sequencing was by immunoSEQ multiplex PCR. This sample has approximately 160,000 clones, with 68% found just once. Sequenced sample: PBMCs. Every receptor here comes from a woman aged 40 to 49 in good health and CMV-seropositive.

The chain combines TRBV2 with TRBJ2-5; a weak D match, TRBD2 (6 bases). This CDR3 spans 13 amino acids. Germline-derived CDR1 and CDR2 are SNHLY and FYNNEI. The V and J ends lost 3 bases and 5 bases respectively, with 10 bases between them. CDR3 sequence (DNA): TGTGCCAGCAGTGAGGGGGGTACGGAGACCCAGTACTTC. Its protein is CASSEGGTETQYF.

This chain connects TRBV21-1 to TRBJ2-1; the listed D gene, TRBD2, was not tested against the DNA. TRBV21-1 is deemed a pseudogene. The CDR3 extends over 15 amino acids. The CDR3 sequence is CASSPDSGSSCEQFF. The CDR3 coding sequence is TGTGCCAGCAGCCCCGATAGCGGGAGTTCGTGTGAGCAGTTCTTC.

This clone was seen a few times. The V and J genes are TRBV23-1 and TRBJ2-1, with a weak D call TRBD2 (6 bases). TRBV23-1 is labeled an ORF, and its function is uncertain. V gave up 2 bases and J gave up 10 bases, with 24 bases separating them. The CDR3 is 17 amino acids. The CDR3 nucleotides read TGCGCCAGCAGTCAACGGGGGACTGGGAAATTCAGAATCGAGCAGTTCTTC. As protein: CASSQRGTGKFRIEQFF.

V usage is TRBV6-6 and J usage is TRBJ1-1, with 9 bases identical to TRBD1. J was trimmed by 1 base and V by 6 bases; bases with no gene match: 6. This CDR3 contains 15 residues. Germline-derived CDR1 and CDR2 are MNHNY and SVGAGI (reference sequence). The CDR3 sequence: CASSKGTGRNTEAFF. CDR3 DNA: TGTGCCAGCAGCAAGGGGACAGGGAGGAACACTGAAGCTTTCTTT.

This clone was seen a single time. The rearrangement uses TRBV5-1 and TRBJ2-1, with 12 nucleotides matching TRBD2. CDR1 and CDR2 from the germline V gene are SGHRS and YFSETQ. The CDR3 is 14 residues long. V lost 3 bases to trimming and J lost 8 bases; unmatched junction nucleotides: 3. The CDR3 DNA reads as TGCGCCAGCAGCTGGGGACTAGCGGGCGATGAGCAGTTCTTC. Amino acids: CASSWGLAGDEQFF. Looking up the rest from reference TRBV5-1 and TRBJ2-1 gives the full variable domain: KAGVTQTPRYLIKTRGQQVTLSCSPISGHRSVSWYQQTPGQGLQFLFEYFSETQRNKGNFPGRFSGRQFSNSRSEMNVSTLELGDSALYLCASSWGLAGDEQFFGPGTRLTVL.

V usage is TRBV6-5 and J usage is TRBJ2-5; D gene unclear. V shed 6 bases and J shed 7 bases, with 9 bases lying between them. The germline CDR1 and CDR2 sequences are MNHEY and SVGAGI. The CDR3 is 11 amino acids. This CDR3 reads CASRALGTQYF. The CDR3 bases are TGTGCCAGCAGGGCCCTAGGGACCCAGTACTTC.

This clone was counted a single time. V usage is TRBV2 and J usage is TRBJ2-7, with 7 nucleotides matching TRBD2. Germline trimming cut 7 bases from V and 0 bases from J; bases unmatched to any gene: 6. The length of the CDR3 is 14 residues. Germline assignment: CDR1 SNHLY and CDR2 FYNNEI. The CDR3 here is CASTGLEASYEQYF. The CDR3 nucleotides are TGTGCCAGCACAGGACTAGAAGCCTCCTACGAGCAGTACTTC.

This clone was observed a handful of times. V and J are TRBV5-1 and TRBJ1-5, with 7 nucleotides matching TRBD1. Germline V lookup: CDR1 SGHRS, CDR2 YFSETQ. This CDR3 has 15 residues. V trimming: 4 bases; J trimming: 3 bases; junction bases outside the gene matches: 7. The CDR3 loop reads CASSPTDRVNQPQHF. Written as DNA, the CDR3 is TGCGCCAGCAGCCCGACAGACAGGGTCAATCAGCCCCAGCATTTT.

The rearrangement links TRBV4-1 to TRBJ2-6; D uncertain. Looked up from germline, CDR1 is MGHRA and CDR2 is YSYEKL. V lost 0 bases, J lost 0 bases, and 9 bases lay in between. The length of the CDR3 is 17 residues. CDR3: CASSQDGVNSGANVLTF. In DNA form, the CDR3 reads TGCGCCAGCAGCCAAGATGGAGTAAACTCTGGGGCCAACGTCCTGACTTTC.

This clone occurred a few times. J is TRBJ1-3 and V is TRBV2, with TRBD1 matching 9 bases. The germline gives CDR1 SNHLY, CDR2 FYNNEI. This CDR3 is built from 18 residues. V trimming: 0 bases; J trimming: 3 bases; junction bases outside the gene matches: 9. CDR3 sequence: CASSEAPDRGFIGNTIYF. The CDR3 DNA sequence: TGTGCCAGCAGTGAAGCCCCGGACAGGGGATTTATTGGAAACACCATATATTTT.

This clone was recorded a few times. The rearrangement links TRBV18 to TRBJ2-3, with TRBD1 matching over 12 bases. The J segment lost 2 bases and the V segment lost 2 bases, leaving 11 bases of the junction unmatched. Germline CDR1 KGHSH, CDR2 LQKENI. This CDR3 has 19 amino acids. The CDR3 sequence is CASSPTFRDRGLPTDTQYF. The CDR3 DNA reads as TGTGCCAGCTCACCAACTTTCCGGGACAGGGGGCTCCCCACAGATACGCAGTATTTT.

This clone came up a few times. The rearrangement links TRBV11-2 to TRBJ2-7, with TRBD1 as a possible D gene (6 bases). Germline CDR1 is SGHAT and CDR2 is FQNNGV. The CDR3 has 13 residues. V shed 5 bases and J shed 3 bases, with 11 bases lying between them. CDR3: CASSTQGFYEQYF. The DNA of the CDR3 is TGTGCCAGCAGCACACAGGGATTCTACGAGCAGTACTTC.

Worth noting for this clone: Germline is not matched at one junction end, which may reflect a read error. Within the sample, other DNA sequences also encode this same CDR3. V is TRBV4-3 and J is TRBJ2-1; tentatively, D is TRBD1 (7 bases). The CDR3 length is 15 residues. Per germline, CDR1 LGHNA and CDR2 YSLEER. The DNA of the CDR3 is TGCGCTAGCAGCCCCGAGGAGGGGGCGTACAATGAGCAGTTCTTC. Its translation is CASSPEEGAYNEQFF.

CDR3 amino acids: CASSSGPSGRETQYF. The CDR3 nucleotides read TGTGCCAGCAGCTCGGGACCCAGCGGGAGAGAGACCCAGTACTTC. The rearrangement joins TRBV28 to TRBJ2-5; 8 bases map to TRBD2. Trimming cost V 6 bases and J 4 bases; bases outside gene matches: 10. Germline values: CDR1 MDHEN, CDR2 SYDVKM. CDR3 length: 15 residues.

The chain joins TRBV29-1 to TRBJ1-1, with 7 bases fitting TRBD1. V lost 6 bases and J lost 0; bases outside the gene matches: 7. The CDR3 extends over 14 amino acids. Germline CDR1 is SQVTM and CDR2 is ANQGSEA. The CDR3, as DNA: TGCAGCGTCGCGACCGGACAGGTGAACACTGAAGCTTTCTTT. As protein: CSVATGQVNTEAFF.

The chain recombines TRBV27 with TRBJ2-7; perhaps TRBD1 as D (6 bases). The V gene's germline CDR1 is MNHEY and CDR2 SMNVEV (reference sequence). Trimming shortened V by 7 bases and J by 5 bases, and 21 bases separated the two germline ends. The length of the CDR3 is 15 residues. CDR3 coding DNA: TGTGCCAGCACCCACATAGGGGGAACAGGGAACGAGCAGTACTTC. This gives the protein CASTHIGGTGNEQYF.

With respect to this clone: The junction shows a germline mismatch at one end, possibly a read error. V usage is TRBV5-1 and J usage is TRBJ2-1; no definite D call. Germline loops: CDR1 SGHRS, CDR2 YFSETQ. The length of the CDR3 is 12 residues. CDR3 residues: CASGFSLREQFF. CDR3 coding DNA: TGCGCCAGCGGCTTCTCTCTGCGTGAGCAGTTCTTC.